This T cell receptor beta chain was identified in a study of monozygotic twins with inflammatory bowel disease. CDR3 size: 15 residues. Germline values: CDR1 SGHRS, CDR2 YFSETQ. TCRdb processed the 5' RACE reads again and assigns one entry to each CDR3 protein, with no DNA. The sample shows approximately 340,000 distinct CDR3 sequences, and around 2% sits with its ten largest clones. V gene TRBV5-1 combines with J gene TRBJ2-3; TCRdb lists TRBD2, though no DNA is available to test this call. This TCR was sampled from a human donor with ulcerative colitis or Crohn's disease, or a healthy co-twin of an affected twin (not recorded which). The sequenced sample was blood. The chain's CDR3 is CASSLDVAGKDTQYF.